The text below deals with one T cell receptor beta chain. Its antigen is unknown. Clones were read by immunoSEQ multiplex PCR, and TCRdb kept only the in-frame ones, dropping some. The table includes roughly 120,000 clones, more than 70% detected once. The study pooled second doses at about 4 or about 12 weeks. The sample belongs to a study of T cell responses to AZD1222 COVID-19 vaccine. Broader study findings: Scientists sampled the repertoires only once the peak T cell response had passed. Mostly white British, mostly female donors; authors suggested clonal diversity may be underestimated. With dominance at 160-218 and 743-854, vaccine-associated CD4 TCRs spanned spike.

The V end was cut by 8 bases, the J end by 0 bases, with 13 bases between. The CDR3 contains 14 residues. Germline V gene data show CDR1 as MDHEN and CDR2 as SYDVKM. The source is an adult who received the AZD1222 COVID-19 vaccine. The rearrangement joins TRBV28 to TRBJ1-2; D ambiguous. The sample consisted of peripheral blood, taken 28 days after the second AZD1222 dose. The CDR3 here is CASSSTQPNYGYTF. The CDR3 DNA follows: TGTGCCAGCTCCTCCACACAGCCTAACTATGGCTACACCTTC.